Sequencing of this TCR beta chain was carried out in a study of T cell changes during pregnancy in multiple sclerosis (dated by TCRdb to about 2019). Looking at the study overall: In women with multiple sclerosis, the researchers looked at how the T cell repertoire shifted as pregnancy progressed.

Inclusive of the bounding cysteine and phenylalanine, the CDR3 is 15 residues long. Only the CDR3 DNA is retained, 45 bases long and in frame from the first base. Based on the germline V gene (reference sequence), the CDR1 and CDR2 sequences are SEHNR and FQNEAQ. The V and J ends are trimmed by 2 bases and 6 bases, leaving 17 bases between them. To prepare the library, the immunoSEQ multiplex PCR assay was applied. As stored in TCRdb, this immuneACCESS dataset retains in-frame rearrangements with V and J assigned. A fraction of the clones does not appear; measured against another copy, unresolved V genes explain less than half of the discrepancy, and the remainder lacks a known reason. The sample table shows tens of thousands of clones, and 85% to 90% are seen once. Under 0.65% of the sample lies in the top ten. Details on this clone: Its antigen remains unidentified. Per-base quality was not reported, and no clone a single base away is much larger than it.

The receptor was isolated from a female donor with multiple sclerosis, enrolled in a pregnancy study. The V and J genes are TRBV7-9 and TRBJ2-7; TRBD2 is a weak D gene call, 5 bases matching. Sequencing used CD4+ T cells from peripheral blood mononuclear cells, obtained in the first trimester of pregnancy. The DNA sequence reads TGTGCCAGCAGCTTATATGTAACTAGAGAAAGCGAGCAGTACTTC. This translates into CASSLYVTRESEQYF.